This T cell receptor (beta chain) was recovered during a study of T-cell reconstitution after alpha-beta-depleted transplantation in children. Regarding the study as a whole: Several patients had high TCRbeta diversity at day 60; it came from surviving recipient T cells and thymic progenitors.

This CDR3 spans 11 amino acids. CDR1 is SNHLY, CDR2 FYNNEI, per germline. Trimming pared 8 bases from V and 5 bases from J, leaving 9 bases between. Unique molecular identifiers featured in how the TCRbeta library was prepared. TCRdb used MiXCR to reprocess the PCR reads, holding one entry per CDR3 protein. In the table there are around 4,200 distinct CDR3 sequences, about an eighth of which are singletons. This clonotype occurred many times. Antigen unknown. Sequences were derived from PBMCs, mostly from graft donor cells, sampled 60 days after TCRalphabeta/CD19-depleted stem cell transplant. The chain employs TRBV2 and TRBJ1-1; weak D call: TRBD1 (5 bases). This TCR derives from a male patient between 2 and 10 years old who had a stem cell transplant for acute lymphoblastic leukemia, so the T cells may come from the graft donor. The CDR3 loop is CASGGGTEAFF. The CDR3 nucleotides are TGTGCCAGCGGGGGGGGGACTGAAGCTTTCTTT.